This section outlines one T cell receptor beta chain sequence together with its context. Assay: immunoSEQ multiplex PCR; the TCRdb copy retains only in-frame clones and omits some. The table records some 140,000 clones, 75% to 80% of them present only once. These data originate in a study of blood T cell repertoires in COVID-19. Trimming pared 3 bases from V and 3 bases from J, leaving 9 bases between. The CDR3 spans 13 residues. The rearrangement links TRBV12-3 or TRBV12-4 to TRBJ2-7; D is possibly TRBD1 (6 bases). Sequencing was done on a sample of peripheral blood. The receptor was isolated from an elderly man with acute or convalescent COVID-19. The CDR3 sequence: CASSLGQGYEQYF. The CDR3 DNA is TGTGCCAGCAGTTTGGGACAAGGCTACGAGCAGTACTTC.